This entry describes one TCR beta chain. Its antigen is still unknown. TCRdb independently ran MiXCR on the RACE reads; one entry per CDR3 protein. The sample lists about 40,000 distinct CDR3 sequences; roughly a tenth were seen once. This entry belongs to a study of human T cells and chemical hapten exposure. Study-level results: Alopecia affected the donors, so their immune response may differ from healthy people's.

The time point is: pre-sensitization, week 0. Treatment here: therapeutic diphenylcyclopropenone sensitization with weekly scalp DPC. In germline, CDR1 is MNHEY, CDR2 SMNVEV (reference sequence). This CDR3 contains 14 residues. Trimming removed 1 base from V and 5 bases from J, with 9 bases in between. The J gene is TRBJ2-1, the V gene TRBV27; D is unclear. The TCR originated in a man aged 30 to 39 with alopecia areata. Some clones in this sample may be carry-over from other donors' samples. This specimen consisted of whole blood, obtained in connection with sensitization to the hapten diphenylcyclopropenone (DPC). The CDR3 spells CASSLFSTHNEQFF. Written as DNA, the CDR3 is TGTGCCAGCAGTTTATTTTCTACCCACAATGAGCAGTTCTTC.